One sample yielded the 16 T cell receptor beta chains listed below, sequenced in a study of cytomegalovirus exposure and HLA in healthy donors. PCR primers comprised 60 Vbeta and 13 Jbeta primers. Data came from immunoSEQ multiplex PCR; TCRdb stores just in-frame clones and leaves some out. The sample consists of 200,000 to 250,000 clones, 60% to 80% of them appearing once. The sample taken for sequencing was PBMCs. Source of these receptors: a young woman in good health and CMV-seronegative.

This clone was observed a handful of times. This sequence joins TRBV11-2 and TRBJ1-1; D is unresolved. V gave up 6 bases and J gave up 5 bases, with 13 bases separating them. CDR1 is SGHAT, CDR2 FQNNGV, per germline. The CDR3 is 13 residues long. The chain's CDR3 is CASRPFPGTEAFF. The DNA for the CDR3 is TGTGCCAGCAGGCCCTTCCCGGGGACTGAAGCTTTCTTT. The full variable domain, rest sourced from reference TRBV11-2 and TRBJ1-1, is EAGVAQSPRYKIIEKRQSVAFWCNPISGHATLYWYQQILGQGPKLLIQFQNNGVVDDSQLPKDRFSAERLKGVDSTLKIQPAKLEDSAVYLCASRPFPGTEAFFGQGTRLTVV.

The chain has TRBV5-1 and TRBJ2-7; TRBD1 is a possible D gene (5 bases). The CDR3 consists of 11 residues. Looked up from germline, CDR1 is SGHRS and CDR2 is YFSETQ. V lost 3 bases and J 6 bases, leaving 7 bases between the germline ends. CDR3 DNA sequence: TGCGCCAGCAGCTATCAGGGCGAGCAGTACTTC. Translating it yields CASSYQGEQYF.

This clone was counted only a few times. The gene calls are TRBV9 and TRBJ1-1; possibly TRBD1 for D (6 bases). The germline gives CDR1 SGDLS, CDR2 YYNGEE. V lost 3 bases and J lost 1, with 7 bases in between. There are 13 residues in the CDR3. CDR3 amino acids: CASSAGQNTEAFF. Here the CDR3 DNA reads TGTGCCAGCAGCGCGGGACAGAACACTGAAGCTTTCTTT.

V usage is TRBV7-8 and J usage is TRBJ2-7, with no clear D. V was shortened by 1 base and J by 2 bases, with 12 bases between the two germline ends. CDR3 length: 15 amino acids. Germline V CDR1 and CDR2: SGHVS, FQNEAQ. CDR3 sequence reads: CASSLVLGNTYEQYF. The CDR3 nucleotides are TGTGCCAGCAGCTTAGTGTTGGGCAACACCTACGAGCAGTACTTC.

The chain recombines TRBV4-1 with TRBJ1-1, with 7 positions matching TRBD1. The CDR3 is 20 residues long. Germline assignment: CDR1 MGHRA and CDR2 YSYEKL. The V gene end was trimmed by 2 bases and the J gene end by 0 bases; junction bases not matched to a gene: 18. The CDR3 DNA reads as TGCGCCAGCAGCCAACCCCACTACAACCAGCCGGGACAGATGAACACTGAAGCTTTCTTT. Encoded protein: CASSQPHYNQPGQMNTEAFF.

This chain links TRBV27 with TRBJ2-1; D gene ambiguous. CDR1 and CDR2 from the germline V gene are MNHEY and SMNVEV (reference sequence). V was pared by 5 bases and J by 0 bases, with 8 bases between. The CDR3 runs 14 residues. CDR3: CASSPSSSYNEQFF. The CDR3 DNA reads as TGTGCCAGCAGTCCCTCTAGCTCCTACAATGAGCAGTTCTTC.

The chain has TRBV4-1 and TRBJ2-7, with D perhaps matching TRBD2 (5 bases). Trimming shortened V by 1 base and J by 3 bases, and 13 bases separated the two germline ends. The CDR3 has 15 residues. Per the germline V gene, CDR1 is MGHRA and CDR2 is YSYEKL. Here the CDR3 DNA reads TGCGCCAGCAGCCAAGGAGGGTTACCGAACTACGAGCAGTACTTC. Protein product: CASSQGGLPNYEQYF.

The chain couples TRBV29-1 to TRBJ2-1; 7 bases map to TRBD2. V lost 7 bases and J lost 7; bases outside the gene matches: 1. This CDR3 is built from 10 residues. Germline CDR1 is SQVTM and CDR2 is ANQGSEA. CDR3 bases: TGCAGCGGGGGGGGAAATGAGCAGTTCTTC. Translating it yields CSGGGNEQFF.

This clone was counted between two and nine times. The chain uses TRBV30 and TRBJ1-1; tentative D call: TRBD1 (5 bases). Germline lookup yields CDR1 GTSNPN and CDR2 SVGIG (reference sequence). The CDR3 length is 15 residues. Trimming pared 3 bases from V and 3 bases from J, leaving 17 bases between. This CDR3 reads CAWRTSQVIDTEAFF. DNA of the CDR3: TGTGCCTGGAGGACGTCACAGGTAATCGACACTGAAGCTTTCTTT.

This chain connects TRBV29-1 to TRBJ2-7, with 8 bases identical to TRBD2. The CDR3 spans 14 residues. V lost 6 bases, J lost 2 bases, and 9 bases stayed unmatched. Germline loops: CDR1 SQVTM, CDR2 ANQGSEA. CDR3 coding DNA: TGCAGCGTCCAAACGGCGGGAGGACCCTACGAGCAGTACTTC. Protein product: CSVQTAGGPYEQYF.

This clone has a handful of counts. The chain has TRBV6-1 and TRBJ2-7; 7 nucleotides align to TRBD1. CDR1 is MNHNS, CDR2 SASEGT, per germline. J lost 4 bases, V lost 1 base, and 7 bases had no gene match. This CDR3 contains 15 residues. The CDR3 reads CASSEGPGQNYEQYF. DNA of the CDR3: TGTGCCAGCAGTGAAGGGCCGGGACAGAATTACGAGCAGTACTTC.

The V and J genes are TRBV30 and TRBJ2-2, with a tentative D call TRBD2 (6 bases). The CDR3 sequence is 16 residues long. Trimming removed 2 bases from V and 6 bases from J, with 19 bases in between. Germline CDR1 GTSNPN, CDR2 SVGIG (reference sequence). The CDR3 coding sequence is TGTGCCTGGAGTAGGGCCGCCGGGGGTAACGCCGGGGAGCTGTTTTTT. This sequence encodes CAWSRAAGGNAGELFF.

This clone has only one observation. CDR3 protein: CASSLGGNQETQYF. CDR3 nucleotide sequence: TGTGCCAGCAGCTTGGGCGGGAACCAAGAGACCCAGTACTTC. The chain recombines TRBV5-5 with TRBJ2-5, with a weak D call TRBD2 (6 bases). The CDR3 has 14 amino acids. Germline loops: CDR1 SGHKS, CDR2 YYEKEE (reference sequence). V lost 0 bases and J lost 0, with 6 bases in between.

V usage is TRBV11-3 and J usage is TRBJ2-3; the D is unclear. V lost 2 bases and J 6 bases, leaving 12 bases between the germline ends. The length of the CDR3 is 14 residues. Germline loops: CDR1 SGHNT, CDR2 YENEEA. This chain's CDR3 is CASSLMERLDTQYF. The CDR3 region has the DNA TGTGCCAGCAGCTTAATGGAGAGACTGGATACGCAGTATTTT.

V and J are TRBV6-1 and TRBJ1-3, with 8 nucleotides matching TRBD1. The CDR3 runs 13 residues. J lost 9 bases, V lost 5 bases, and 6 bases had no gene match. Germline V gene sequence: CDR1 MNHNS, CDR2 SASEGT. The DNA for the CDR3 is TGTGCCAGCAGTCAACAGGGGGGGAGCACCATATATTTT. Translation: CASSQQGGSTIYF.

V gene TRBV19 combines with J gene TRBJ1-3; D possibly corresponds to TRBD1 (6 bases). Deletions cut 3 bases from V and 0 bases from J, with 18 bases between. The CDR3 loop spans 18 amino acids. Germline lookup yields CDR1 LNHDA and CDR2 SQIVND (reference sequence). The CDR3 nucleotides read TGTGCCAGTAGTATCTTATTCGGGGGGCGATCCTCTGGAAACACCATATATTTT. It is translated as CASSILFGGRSSGNTIYF.